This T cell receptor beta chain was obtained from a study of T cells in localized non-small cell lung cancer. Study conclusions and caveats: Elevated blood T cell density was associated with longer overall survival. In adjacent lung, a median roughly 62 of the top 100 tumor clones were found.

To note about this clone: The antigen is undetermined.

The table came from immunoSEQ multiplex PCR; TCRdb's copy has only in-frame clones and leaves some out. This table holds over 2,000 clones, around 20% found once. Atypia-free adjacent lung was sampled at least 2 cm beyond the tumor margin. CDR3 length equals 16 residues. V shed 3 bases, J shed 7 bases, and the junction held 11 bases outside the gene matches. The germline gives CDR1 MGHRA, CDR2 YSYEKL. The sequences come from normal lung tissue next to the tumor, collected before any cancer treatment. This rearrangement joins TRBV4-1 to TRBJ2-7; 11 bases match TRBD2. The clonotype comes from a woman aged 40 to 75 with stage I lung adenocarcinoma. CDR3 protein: CASSHSLAGGSVEQYF. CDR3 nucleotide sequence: TGCGCCAGCAGCCATTCCCTAGCGGGAGGTTCGGTAGAGCAGTACTTC.